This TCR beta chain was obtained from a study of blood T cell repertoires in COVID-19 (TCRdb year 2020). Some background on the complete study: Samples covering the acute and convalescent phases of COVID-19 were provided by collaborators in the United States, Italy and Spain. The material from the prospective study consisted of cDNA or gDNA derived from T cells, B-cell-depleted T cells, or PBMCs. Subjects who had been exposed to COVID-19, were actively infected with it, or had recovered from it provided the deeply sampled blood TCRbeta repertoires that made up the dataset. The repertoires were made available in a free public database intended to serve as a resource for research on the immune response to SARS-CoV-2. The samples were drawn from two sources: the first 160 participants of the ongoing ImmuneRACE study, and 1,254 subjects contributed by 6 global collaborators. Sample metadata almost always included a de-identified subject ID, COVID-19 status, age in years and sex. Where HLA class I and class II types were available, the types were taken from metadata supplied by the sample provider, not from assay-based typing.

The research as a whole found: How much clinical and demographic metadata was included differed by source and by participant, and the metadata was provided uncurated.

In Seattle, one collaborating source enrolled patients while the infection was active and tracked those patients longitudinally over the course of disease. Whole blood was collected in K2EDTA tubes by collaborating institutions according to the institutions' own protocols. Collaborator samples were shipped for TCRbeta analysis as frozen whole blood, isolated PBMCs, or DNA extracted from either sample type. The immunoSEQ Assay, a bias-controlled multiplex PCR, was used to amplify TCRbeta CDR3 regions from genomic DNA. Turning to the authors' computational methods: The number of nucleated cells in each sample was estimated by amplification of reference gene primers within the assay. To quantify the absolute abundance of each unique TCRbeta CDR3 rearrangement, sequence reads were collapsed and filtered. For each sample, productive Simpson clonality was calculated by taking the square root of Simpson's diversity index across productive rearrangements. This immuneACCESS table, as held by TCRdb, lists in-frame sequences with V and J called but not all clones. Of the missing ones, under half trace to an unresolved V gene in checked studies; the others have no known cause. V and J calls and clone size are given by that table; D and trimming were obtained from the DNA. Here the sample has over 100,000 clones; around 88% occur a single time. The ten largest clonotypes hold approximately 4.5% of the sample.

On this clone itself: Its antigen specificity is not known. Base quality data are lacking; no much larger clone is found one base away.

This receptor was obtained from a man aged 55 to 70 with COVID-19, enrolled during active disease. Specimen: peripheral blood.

The CDR3 region reads CASSEIQGINYGYTF. The nucleotide sequence reads as follows: TGTGCCAGCAGCGAGATTCAGGGGATTAACTATGGCTACACCTTC. The rearranged segments are TRBV6-5 and TRBJ1-2; the D gene is possibly TRBD1, with 6 bases matching. V and J are truncated by 6 bases and 1 base respectively, leaving an intervening sequence of 15 bases. According to the germline V gene, CDR1 reads MNHEY and CDR2 reads SVGAGI. Reading from cysteine to phenylalanine, the CDR3 counts 15 amino acids. The DNA shown is the 45-base CDR3, in frame from base 1.